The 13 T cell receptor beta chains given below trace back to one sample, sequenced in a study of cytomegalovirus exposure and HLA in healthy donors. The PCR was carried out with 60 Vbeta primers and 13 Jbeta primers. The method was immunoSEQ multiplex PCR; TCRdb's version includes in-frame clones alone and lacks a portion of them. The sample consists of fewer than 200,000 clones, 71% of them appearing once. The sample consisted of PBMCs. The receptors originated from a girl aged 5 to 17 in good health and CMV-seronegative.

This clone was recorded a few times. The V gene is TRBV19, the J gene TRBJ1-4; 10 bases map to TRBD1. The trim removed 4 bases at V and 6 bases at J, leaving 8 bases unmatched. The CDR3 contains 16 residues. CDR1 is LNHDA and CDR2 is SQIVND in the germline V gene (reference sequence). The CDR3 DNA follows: TGTGCCAGTAGTACAGACTCCGGGACAGGGGATGAAAAACTGTTTTTT. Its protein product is CASSTDSGTGDEKLFF.

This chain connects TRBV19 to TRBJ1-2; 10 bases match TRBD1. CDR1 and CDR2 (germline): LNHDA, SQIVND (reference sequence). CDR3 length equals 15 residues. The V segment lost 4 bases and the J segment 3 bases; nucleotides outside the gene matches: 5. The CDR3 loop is CASSTPTGGDYGYTF. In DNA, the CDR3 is TGTGCCAGTAGTACTCCGACAGGGGGCGACTATGGCTACACCTTC.

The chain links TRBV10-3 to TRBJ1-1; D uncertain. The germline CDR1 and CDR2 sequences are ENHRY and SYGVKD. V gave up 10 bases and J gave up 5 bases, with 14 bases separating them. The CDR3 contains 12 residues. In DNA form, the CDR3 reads TGTGCCACGGGAATTGAAGGTACTGAAGCTTTCTTT. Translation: CATGIEGTEAFF.

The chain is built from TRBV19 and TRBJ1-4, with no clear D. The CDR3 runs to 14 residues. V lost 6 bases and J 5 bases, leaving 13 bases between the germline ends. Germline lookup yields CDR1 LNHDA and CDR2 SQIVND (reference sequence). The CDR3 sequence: CASRLRQTNEKLFF. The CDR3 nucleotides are TGTGCCAGTAGGCTGAGACAAACGAATGAAAAACTGTTTTTT.

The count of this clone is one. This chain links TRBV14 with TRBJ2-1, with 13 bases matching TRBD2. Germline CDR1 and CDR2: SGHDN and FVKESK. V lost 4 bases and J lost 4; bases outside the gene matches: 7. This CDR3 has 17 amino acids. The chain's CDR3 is CASSPRLAGGPYNEQFF. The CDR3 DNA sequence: TGTGCCAGCAGCCCCCGACTAGCGGGGGGACCTTACAATGAGCAGTTCTTC.

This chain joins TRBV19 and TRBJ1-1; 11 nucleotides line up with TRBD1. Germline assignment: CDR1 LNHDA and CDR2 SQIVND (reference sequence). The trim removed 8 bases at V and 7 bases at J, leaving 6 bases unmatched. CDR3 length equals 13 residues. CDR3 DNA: TGTGCCAGTTGGGACAGGGGGGGGATTGAAGCTTTCTTT. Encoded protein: CASWDRGGIEAFF.

The DNA for the CDR3 is TGTGCCAGCAGCTTTCCGGGTTGGGAGCAGTTCTTC. This codes for CASSFPGWEQFF. The chain is built from TRBV7-9 and TRBJ2-1; D is ambiguous. The CDR3 runs 12 residues. V shed 3 bases and J shed 10 bases, with 10 bases lying between them. Germline V lookup: CDR1 SEHNR, CDR2 FQNEAQ (reference sequence). Supplemented by reference TRBV7-9 and TRBJ2-1, the full variable domain reads DTGVSQNPRHKITKRGQNVTFRCDPISEHNRLYWYRQTLGQGPEFLTYFQNEAQLEKSRLLSDRFSAERPKGSFSTLEIQRTEQGDSAMYLCASSFPGWEQFFGPGTRLTVL.

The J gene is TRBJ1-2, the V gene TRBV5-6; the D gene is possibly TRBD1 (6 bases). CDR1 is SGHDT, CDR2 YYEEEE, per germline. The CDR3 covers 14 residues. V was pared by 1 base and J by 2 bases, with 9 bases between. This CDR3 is CASSLTGPNYGYTF. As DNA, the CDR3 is TGTGCCAGCAGCTTGACAGGGCCAAACTATGGCTACACCTTC.

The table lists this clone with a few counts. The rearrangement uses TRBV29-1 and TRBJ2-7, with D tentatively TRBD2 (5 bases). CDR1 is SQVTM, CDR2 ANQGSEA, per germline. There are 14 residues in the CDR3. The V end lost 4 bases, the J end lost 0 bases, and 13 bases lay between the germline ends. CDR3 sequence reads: CSVVSGVSSYEQYF. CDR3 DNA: TGCAGCGTTGTTTCCGGGGTAAGCTCCTACGAGCAGTACTTC.

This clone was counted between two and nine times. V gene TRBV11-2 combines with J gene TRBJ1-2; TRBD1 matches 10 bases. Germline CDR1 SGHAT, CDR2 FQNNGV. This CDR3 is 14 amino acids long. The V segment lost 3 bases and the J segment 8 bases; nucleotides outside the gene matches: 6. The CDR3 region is CASSLDRGETGYTF. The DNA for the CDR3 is TGTGCCAGCAGCTTGGACAGGGGGGAGACGGGCTACACCTTC. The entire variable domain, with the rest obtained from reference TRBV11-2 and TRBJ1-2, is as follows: EAGVAQSPRYKIIEKRQSVAFWCNPISGHATLYWYQQILGQGPKLLIQFQNNGVVDDSQLPKDRFSAERLKGVDSTLKIQPAKLEDSAVYLCASSLDRGETGYTFGSGTRLTVV.

CDR3 bases: TGTGCCAGCAGTGAAACTCACAGGCTCACTGAAGCTTTCTTT. It translates to CASSETHRLTEAFF. The chain links TRBV6-1 to TRBJ1-1; D is possibly TRBD1 (5 bases). Germline CDR1 reads MNHNS; CDR2 reads SASEGT. V was pared by 2 bases and J by 4 bases, with 11 bases between. This CDR3 comprises 14 residues.

CDR3 amino acids: CASSPGEDTQYF. The CDR3 coding sequence is TGTGCCAGCAGCCCCGGAGAGGATACGCAGTATTTT. V usage is TRBV6-6 and J usage is TRBJ2-3; D gene ambiguous. Trimming left V 6 bases short and J 6 bases short, with 10 bases between. The CDR3 extends over 12 amino acids. Germline V gives CDR1 MNHNY, CDR2 SVGAGI (reference sequence).

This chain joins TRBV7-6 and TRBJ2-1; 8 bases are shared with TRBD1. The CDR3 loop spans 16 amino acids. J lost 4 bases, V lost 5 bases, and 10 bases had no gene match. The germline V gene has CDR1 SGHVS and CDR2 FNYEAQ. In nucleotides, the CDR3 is TGTGCCAGCAGCCCCCAGCAGGGGGCGGGGTACAATGAGCAGTTCTTC. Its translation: CASSPQQGAGYNEQFF.